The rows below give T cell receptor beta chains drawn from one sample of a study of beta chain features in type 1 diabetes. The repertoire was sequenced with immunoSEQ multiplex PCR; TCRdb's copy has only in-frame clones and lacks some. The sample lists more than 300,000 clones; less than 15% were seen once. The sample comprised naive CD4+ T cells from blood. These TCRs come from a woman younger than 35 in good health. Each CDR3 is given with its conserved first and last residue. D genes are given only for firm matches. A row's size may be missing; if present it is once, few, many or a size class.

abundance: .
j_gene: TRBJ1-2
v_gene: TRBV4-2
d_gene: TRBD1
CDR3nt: TGTGCCAGCAGCCAGATCGGACAGGGACTCCCCTATGGCTACACCTTC
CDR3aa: CASSQIGQGLPYGYTF

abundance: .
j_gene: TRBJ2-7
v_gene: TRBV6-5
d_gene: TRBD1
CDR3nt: TGTGCCAGCAGACCGGGACAGGGCGACTCCTACGAGCAGTACTTC
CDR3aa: CASRPGQGDSYEQYF

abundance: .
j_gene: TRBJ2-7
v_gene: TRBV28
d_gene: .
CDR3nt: TGTGCCAGCAGTTTTAAAAGGGGATCGCACTACGAGCAGTACTTC
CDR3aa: CASSFKRGSHYEQYF

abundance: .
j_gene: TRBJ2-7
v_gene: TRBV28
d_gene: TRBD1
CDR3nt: TGTGCCAGCAGTTCTAGGACAGGGGTTTTCGACGAGCAGTACTTC
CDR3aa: CASSSRTGVFDEQYF

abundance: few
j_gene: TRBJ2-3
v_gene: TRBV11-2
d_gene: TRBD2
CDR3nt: TGTGCCAGCAGCGCAGATCTAGCGGGAGCAGATACGCAGTATTTT
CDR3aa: CASSADLAGADTQYF

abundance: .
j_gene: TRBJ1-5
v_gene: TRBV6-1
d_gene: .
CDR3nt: TGTGCCAGCAGGGCGGGGGGCCAGCAGCCCCAGCATTTT
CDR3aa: CASRAGGQQPQHF

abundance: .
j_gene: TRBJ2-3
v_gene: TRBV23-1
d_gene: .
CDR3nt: TGCGCCAACACTCGGCGGAGGGAAAATAACTATAATACGCAGTATTTT
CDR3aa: CANTRRRENNYNTQYF

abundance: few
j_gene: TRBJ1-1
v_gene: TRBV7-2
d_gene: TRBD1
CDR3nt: TGTGCCAGCAGCTCACGACAGGGTCACACTGAAGCTTTCTTT
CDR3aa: CASSSRQGHTEAFF

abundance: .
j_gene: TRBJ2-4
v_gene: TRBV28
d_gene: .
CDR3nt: TGTGCCAGCAGTCCCGGGGGTGGGCGCCGAAACATTCAGTACTTC
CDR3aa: CASSPGGGRRNIQYF

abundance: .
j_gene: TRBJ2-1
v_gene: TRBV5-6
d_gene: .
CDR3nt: TGTGCCAGCAGCTTGGTTTCCAGGAATGAGCAGTTCTTC
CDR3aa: CASSLVSRNEQFF

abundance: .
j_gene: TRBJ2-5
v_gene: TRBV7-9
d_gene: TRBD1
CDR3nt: TGTGCCAGCAGCTACAGGGGGCGAGGGGAGACCCAGTACTTC
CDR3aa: CASSYRGRGETQYF